What follows are 21 T cell receptor beta chains derived from one specimen sequenced in a study of cytomegalovirus exposure and HLA in healthy donors. This PCR relied on a set of 60 Vbeta primers and 13 Jbeta primers. Sequenced by immunoSEQ multiplex PCR; TCRdb stores in-frame clones only, minus some. In total, the table holds more than 95,000 clones. Sequencing input: PBMCs. The receptors were gathered from a man between 40 and 49 years old in good health and CMV-seronegative.

The V gene is TRBV5-3, the J gene TRBJ2-3; D not certain. TRBV5-3 qualifies as an ORF whose function is uncertain. Trimming stripped 3 bases from V and 0 bases from J, with 11 bases between. This CDR3 spans 15 amino acids. The CDR3 sequence is CARSSPISSTDTQYF. The CDR3 DNA reads as TGTGCCAGAAGCTCCCCGATTAGCAGCACAGATACGCAGTATTTT.

V usage is TRBV5-1 and J usage is TRBJ1-1; 9 bases agree with TRBD1. CDR1 and CDR2 (germline): SGHRS, YFSETQ. V gave up 0 bases and J gave up 8 bases; unmatched junction bases: 2. The CDR3 is 13 amino acids. The CDR3 region is CASSLVGQGEAFF. The CDR3 DNA sequence: TGCGCCAGCAGCTTGGTGGGACAGGGAGAAGCTTTCTTT.

J is TRBJ1-5 and V is TRBV27; the D gene is possibly TRBD1 (6 bases). Trimming took off 8 bases at V and 1 base at J, with 18 bases between the two ends. This CDR3 comprises 16 residues. Germline loops: CDR1 MNHEY, CDR2 SMNVEV (reference sequence). The DNA of the CDR3 is TGTGCCAGCTCCCAGCGGGGGGGCATCAGCAATCAGCCCCAGCATTTT. Protein sequence: CASSQRGGISNQPQHF.

This CDR3 reads CASSLLALSRDREYEQYF. The CDR3 DNA reads TGTGCCAGCAGCTTATTAGCCCTTAGTCGGGACAGGGAATACGAGCAGTACTTC. The chain recombines TRBV13 with TRBJ2-7; the match to TRBD1 covers 9 bases. The CDR3 consists of 18 residues. Germline V lookup: CDR1 PRHDT, CDR2 FYEKMQ (reference sequence). After removal of 2 bases from V and 4 bases from J, the junction contained 15 bases not matched to a gene.

In regard to this clone: Other DNA sequences of this sample code for an identical CDR3. The chain recombines TRBV6-1 with TRBJ1-1, with 7 bases identical to TRBD1. The CDR3 is 13 residues long. CDR1 is MNHNS and CDR2 is SASEGT in the germline V gene. The V gene end was trimmed by 3 bases and the J gene end by 5 bases; junction bases not matched to a gene: 3. Here the CDR3 reads CASSDQGDTEAFF. CDR3 coding DNA: TGTGCCAGCAGTGACCAGGGGGATACTGAAGCTTTCTTT.

CDR3 bases: TGTGCCAGCAGCTTGGTGCTAGCGGGCGGCAAAAACATTCAGTACTTC. Amino acids: CASSLVLAGGKNIQYF. V gene TRBV5-4 combines with J gene TRBJ2-4, with 8 positions matching TRBD2. The CDR3 totals 16 residues. Germline assignment: CDR1 SGHNT and CDR2 YYREEE (reference sequence). After removal of 0 bases from V and 3 bases from J, the junction contained 5 bases not matched to a gene. Full variable domain (remainder filled in from reference TRBV5-4 and TRBJ2-4): ETGVTQSPTHLIKTRGQQVTLRCSSQSGHNTVSWYQQALGQGPQFIFQYYREEENGRGNFPPRFSGLQFPNYSSELNVNALELDDSALYLCASSLVLAGGKNIQYFGAGTRLSVL.

The chain recombines TRBV7-6 with TRBJ2-3, with 13 bases identical to TRBD2. In germline, CDR1 is SGHVS, CDR2 FNYEAQ. V trimming: 2 bases; J trimming: 8 bases; junction bases outside the gene matches: 7. CDR3 length equals 16 residues. The CDR3 DNA reads TGTGCCAGCAGCTTATCTACTAGCGGGAGGGAGGGTACGCAGTATTTT. As protein: CASSLSTSGREGTQYF.

The chain links TRBV4-1 to TRBJ1-4; D possibly corresponds to TRBD1 (6 bases). The CDR3 is made up of 16 amino acids. V was cut by 2 bases and J by 7 bases, with 17 bases left in between. Germline V gives CDR1 MGHRA, CDR2 YSYEKL. CDR3 region: CASSQPTDRSFEKLFF. The CDR3 DNA sequence: TGCGCCAGCAGCCAACCGACTGACAGGAGTTTTGAAAAACTGTTTTTT.

The chain has TRBV10-3 and TRBJ2-7; D remains ambiguous. Trimming removed 2 bases from V and 0 bases from J, with 14 bases in between. CDR1 and CDR2 (germline): ENHRY, SYGVKD. The CDR3 extends over 16 amino acids. The CDR3 protein is CAISEGPPDNSYEQYF. The CDR3 DNA sequence: TGTGCCATCAGTGAGGGCCCCCCTGATAACTCCTACGAGCAGTACTTC.

V is TRBV5-1 and J is TRBJ2-3; 15 nucleotides align to TRBD2. Looked up from germline, CDR1 is SGHRS and CDR2 is YFSETQ. The CDR3 sequence is 18 residues long. J was trimmed by 2 bases and V by 0 bases; bases with no gene match: 4. The CDR3 coding sequence is TGCGCCAGCAGCTTGGGAGGGACTAGCGGGAGGAACACAGATACGCAGTATTTT. It codes for CASSLGGTSGRNTDTQYF. Combining the CDR3 with reference TRBV5-1 and TRBJ2-3 gives the whole variable domain KAGVTQTPRYLIKTRGQQVTLSCSPISGHRSVSWYQQTPGQGLQFLFEYFSETQRNKGNFPGRFSGRQFSNSRSEMNVSTLELGDSALYLCASSLGGTSGRNTDTQYFGPGTRLTVL.

The gene calls are TRBV19 and TRBJ1-1; D is unresolved. Trimming removed 5 bases from V and 0 bases from J, with 7 bases in between. The CDR3 is made up of 13 amino acids. Germline V lookup: CDR1 LNHDA, CDR2 SQIVND (reference sequence). The CDR3 here is CASSLTLNTEAFF. CDR3 in DNA: TGTGCCAGTAGTCTAACTTTGAACACTGAAGCTTTCTTT.

The chain employs TRBV14 and TRBJ1-1; D gene uncertain. V lost 1 base and J 2 bases, leaving 8 bases between the germline ends. The CDR3 totals 14 residues. Germline lookup yields CDR1 SGHDN and CDR2 FVKESK. The CDR3 is CASSQAVRNTEAFF. DNA for the CDR3: TGTGCCAGCAGCCAAGCAGTTCGAAACACTGAAGCTTTCTTT.

V gene TRBV11-2 combines with J gene TRBJ1-2; D unclear. The germline V and J ends were trimmed by 4 bases and 4 bases, with 7 bases remaining between them. Germline V gene lookup returns CDR1 SGHAT and CDR2 FQNNGV. This CDR3 contains 12 residues. The CDR3 DNA is TGTGCCAGCAGCTCCCCGTTCTATGGCTACACCTTC. It encodes CASSSPFYGYTF.

The chain recombines TRBV21-1 with TRBJ2-2; the DNA was not compared with TRBD2, the D call given in the table. TRBV21-1 is annotated as a pseudogene. CDR3 size: 17 residues. For the CDR3, the DNA is TGTGCCAGCAGCCCGGGACTAGCGGGAGACGGCACCGGGGAGCTGTTTTTT. Amino acids: CASSPGLAGDGTGELFF.

This chain links TRBV2 with TRBJ2-7, with 11 bases fitting TRBD1. The CDR3 is 16 residues long. V was pared by 5 bases and J by 6 bases, with 12 bases of the junction left unmatched. The germline V gene has CDR1 SNHLY and CDR2 FYNNEI. The CDR3 sequence: CASSLGTGGGVGEQYF. The CDR3 DNA sequence: TGTGCCAGCAGTCTCGGGACAGGGGGGGGTGTGGGCGAGCAGTACTTC.

The chain carries TRBV30 and TRBJ1-5, with 7 bases aligning to TRBD1. The V gene end was trimmed by 5 bases and the J gene end by 4 bases; junction bases not matched to a gene: 8. This CDR3 contains 14 residues. CDR1 GTSNPN and CDR2 SVGIG come from the germline V gene (reference sequence). CDR3 sequence (DNA): TGTGCCTGGCAGCCCCCAGGGGGGAATCAGCCCCAGCATTTT. Amino acids: CAWQPPGGNQPQHF.

V is TRBV4-2 and J is TRBJ2-3; TRBD2 is a possible D gene (7 bases). There are 16 residues in the CDR3. The germline V gene has CDR1 LGHNA and CDR2 YNFKEQ. V was clipped by 3 bases and J by 3 bases, with 16 bases between them. As DNA, the CDR3 is TGTGCCAGCAGCCAGCGTAGGGGGGAGGGAACAGATACGCAGTATTTT. It encodes CASSQRRGEGTDTQYF.

The rearrangement joins TRBV27 to TRBJ1-1, with unresolved D. Germline loops: CDR1 MNHEY, CDR2 SMNVEV (reference sequence). Trimming took off 2 bases at V and 0 bases at J, with 10 bases between the two ends. CDR3 length equals 15 residues. CDR3 coding DNA: TGTGCCAGCAGTTTAGCAAGACTTGTGAACACTGAAGCTTTCTTT. Encoded protein: CASSLARLVNTEAFF.

The chain carries TRBV18 and TRBJ2-1, with TRBD2 matching over 7 bases. V was pared by 4 bases and J by 4 bases, with 4 bases of the junction left unmatched. The CDR3 extends over 14 amino acids. Germline V lookup: CDR1 KGHSH, CDR2 LQKENI. CDR3 coding DNA: TGTGCCAGCTCACAGGCTAGCGGTTACAATGAGCAGTTCTTC. Protein product: CASSQASGYNEQFF.

In regard to this clone: The sample contains more than one DNA sequence encoding this CDR3. The chain has TRBV7-6 and TRBJ1-1; the match to TRBD1 covers 9 bases. Unmatched junction bases numbered 2, after V lost 4 bases and J lost 2 bases. The CDR3 is made up of 14 amino acids. Germline V gene data show CDR1 as SGHVS and CDR2 as FNYEAQ. CDR3 region: CASSSGQGNTEAFF. CDR3 bases: TGTGCCAGCAGCTCGGGACAGGGAAACACTGAAGCTTTCTTT.

The V call is TRBV2, the J call TRBJ2-5, with TRBD2 matching over 7 bases. V gave up 6 bases and J gave up 2 bases; unmatched junction bases: 3. The germline V gene has CDR1 SNHLY and CDR2 FYNNEI. The CDR3 loop spans 13 amino acids. The CDR3 spells CASSGDYQETQYF. The DNA of the CDR3 is TGTGCCAGCAGCGGGGACTATCAAGAGACCCAGTACTTC.